The 31 T cell receptor beta chains below all came from one sample that was sequenced in a study of shared clonotypes between healthy human individuals. TCRdb keeps only in-frame clones here, not all; method: immunoSEQ multiplex PCR. This table has roughly 220,000 clones, 65% to 70% appearing once. The sample consisted of memory CD4+ T cells sorted from blood. The subset here: CD45RA-negative fraction. These receptors came from a young man in good health.

The genes are TRBV28 and TRBJ2-3; 7 bases agree with TRBD1. The germline V gene has CDR1 MDHEN and CDR2 SYDVKM. This CDR3 contains 15 residues. With V trimmed by 4 bases and J by 6 bases, 10 bases remained unmatched. The CDR3 sequence is CASSYYRGQQDTQYF. The CDR3 coding sequence is TGTGCCAGCAGTTATTACAGGGGACAGCAGGATACGCAGTATTTT.

This chain joins TRBV5-1 and TRBJ2-5; D is possibly TRBD1 (5 bases). The CDR3 is made up of 15 amino acids. The ends were cut back, 4 bases at V and 3 bases at J, with 16 bases in the middle. Germline-derived CDR1 and CDR2 are SGHRS and YFSETQ. In DNA form, the CDR3 reads TGCGCCAGCAGCGCGAGGACACAGAGTAAAGAGACCCAGTACTTC. Translating gives CASSARTQSKETQYF.

The chain uses TRBV5-4 and TRBJ2-4; D ambiguous. From germline, CDR1 is SGHNT and CDR2 YYREEE (reference sequence). Deletions cut 3 bases from V and 9 bases from J, with 10 bases between. This CDR3 contains 12 residues. CDR3 protein: CASSSTMSIQYF. The CDR3 DNA reads TGTGCCAGCAGCTCAACCATGAGCATTCAGTACTTC. The whole variable domain, filled in from reference TRBV5-4 and TRBJ2-4, reads ETGVTQSPTHLIKTRGQQVTLRCSSQSGHNTVSWYQQALGQGPQFIFQYYREEENGRGNFPPRFSGLQFPNYSSELNVNALELDDSALYLCASSSTMSIQYFGAGTRLSVL.

This rearrangement joins TRBV7-8 to TRBJ2-7, with 8 bases aligning to TRBD1. Germline CDR1 is SGHVS and CDR2 is FQNEAQ. Unmatched junction bases numbered 12, after V lost 5 bases and J lost 6 bases. The CDR3 is 15 residues long. CDR3 nucleotide sequence: TGTGCCAGCAGCCCATTAAGGGACAGGCTAAGCGAGCAGTACTTC. Residues: CASSPLRDRLSEQYF.

Details on this clone: The sample carries other DNA sequences with the same CDR3. This chain uses TRBV7-2 with TRBJ2-5; D gene uncertain. Trimming pared 3 bases from V and 3 bases from J, leaving 11 bases between. The CDR3 runs 14 residues. Per germline, CDR1 SGHTA and CDR2 FQGNSA. The CDR3: CASSFQRGKETQYF. The CDR3 nucleotides are TGTGCCAGCAGCTTTCAGCGAGGTAAAGAGACCCAGTACTTC.

Only a few counts were recorded for this clone. V gene TRBV4-1 combines with J gene TRBJ2-7, with 11 nucleotides matching TRBD2. The V segment lost 4 bases and the J segment 4 bases; nucleotides outside the gene matches: 9. The CDR3 sequence is 16 residues long. Per germline, CDR1 MGHRA and CDR2 YSYEKL. The CDR3 nucleotides read TGCGCCAGCAGCCGACTACCCGGGACTAGCGGTTACGAGCAGTACTTC. Translating it yields CASSRLPGTSGYEQYF.

This clone showed up just once. In nucleotides, the CDR3 is TGTGCCATCAGTGAGCCCCGACAGGGTTCTAATGAGCAGTTCTTC. Its protein is CAISEPRQGSNEQFF. J is TRBJ2-1 and V is TRBV10-3, with 7 positions matching TRBD1. V shed 2 bases, J shed 7 bases, and the junction held 8 bases outside the gene matches. This CDR3 is built from 15 residues. Germline V gives CDR1 ENHRY, CDR2 SYGVKD.

This clone was seen many times. The chain has TRBV7-2 and TRBJ2-1; maybe TRBD2 (5 bases). The CDR3 contains 11 residues. The V and J ends lost 2 bases and 12 bases respectively, with 8 bases between them. CDR1 and CDR2 from the germline V gene are SGHTA and FQGNSA. As DNA, the CDR3 is TGTGCCAGCAGCTTAACGGAGGTGCAGTTCTTC. This encodes CASSLTEVQFF.

V is TRBV11-2 and J is TRBJ2-7; perhaps D is TRBD1 or TRBD2 (6 bases each). Germline V gene sequence: CDR1 SGHAT, CDR2 FQNNGV. The CDR3 is 15 residues long. Deletions cut 2 bases from V and 1 base from J, with 12 bases between. CDR3 bases: TGTGCCAGCAGCTTAAATGGAGGGGGTTCCTACGAGCAGTACTTC. This encodes CASSLNGGGSYEQYF.

The V call is TRBV4-3, the J call TRBJ1-5; D is possibly TRBD1 (6 bases). The CDR3 runs 18 residues. Trimming shortened V by 0 bases and J by 6 bases, and 21 bases separated the two germline ends. Germline loops: CDR1 LGHNA, CDR2 YSLEER. The chain's CDR3 is CASSQDLIGRGSGQPQHF. The CDR3 region has the DNA TGCGCCAGCAGCCAAGATCTCATTGGCAGGGGATCGGGTCAGCCCCAGCATTTT.

The rearrangement links TRBV5-1 to TRBJ2-1; 7 bases fit TRBD2. Losses at the gene ends were 0 bases for V and 4 bases for J; bases not matched to a gene: 4. Per germline, CDR1 SGHRS and CDR2 YFSETQ. CDR3 size: 15 residues. CDR3 in DNA: TGCGCCAGCAGCTTGGGTGCGGGGGAGTACAATGAGCAGTTCTTC. It yields the protein CASSLGAGEYNEQFF.

The chain has TRBV15 and TRBJ1-5; 7 bases map to TRBD1. Germline loops: CDR1 LNHNV, CDR2 YYDKDF (reference sequence). J was trimmed by 2 bases and V by 4 bases; bases with no gene match: 2. The CDR3 covers 14 residues. The CDR3 DNA reads TGTGCCACCAGCACCCAGGGGGGCAATCAGCCCCAGCATTTT. It encodes CATSTQGGNQPQHF.

V and J are TRBV29-1 and TRBJ2-7; 8 bases are shared with TRBD2. The CDR3 loop spans 15 amino acids. V lost 7 bases to trimming and J lost 5 bases; unmatched junction nucleotides: 16. Germline CDR1 is SQVTM and CDR2 is ANQGSEA. The CDR3 DNA reads TGCAGCGCCGAAGGGACTGGGACTAGTCAACACGAGCAGTACTTC. Protein: CSAEGTGTSQHEQYF.

For this clone: At the DNA level, this CDR3 is encoded by other sequences in the same sample as well. The chain carries TRBV15 and TRBJ2-5, with unresolved D. Germline CDR1 reads LNHNV; CDR2 reads YYDKDF (reference sequence). This CDR3 spans 14 amino acids. The V end was cut by 1 base, the J end by 5 bases, with 11 bases between. CDR3 DNA sequence: TGTGCCACCAGCAGAGGACAAGAGCAGGAGACCCAGTACTTC. Its translation is CATSRGQEQETQYF.

The CDR3 loop is CASSQLGRIKNTGELFF. CDR3 nucleotide sequence: TGTGCCAGCAGCCAATTGGGACGGATCAAGAACACCGGGGAGCTGTTTTTT. The chain employs TRBV16 and TRBJ2-2, with D perhaps TRBD1 or TRBD2 (5 bases each). Germline-derived CDR1 and CDR2 are KGHSY and FQNENV. The CDR3 runs 17 residues. Trimming left V 1 base short and J 1 base short, with 13 bases between.

The chain joins TRBV2 to TRBJ2-5; D is ambiguous. Germline values: CDR1 SNHLY, CDR2 FYNNEI. Trimming took off 4 bases at V and 4 bases at J, with 10 bases between the two ends. The CDR3 covers 13 residues. The CDR3 here is CASSVGVRETQYF. CDR3 sequence (DNA): TGTGCCAGCAGTGTAGGAGTCCGAGAGACCCAGTACTTC.

Details on this clone: Distinct nucleotide sequences in the sample also encode this CDR3. The chain joins TRBV2 to TRBJ2-1, with D perhaps TRBD2 (5 bases). Germline V gene data show CDR1 as SNHLY and CDR2 as FYNNEI. V lost 6 bases, J lost 0 bases, and 12 bases lay in between. The CDR3 runs 15 residues. The CDR3 DNA reads as TGTGCCAGCAGAGAACAGCGGAGCTCCTACAATGAGCAGTTCTTC. It translates to CASREQRSSYNEQFF.

The chain has TRBV19 and TRBJ1-5, with D tentatively TRBD1 (6 bases). Germline values: CDR1 LNHDA, CDR2 SQIVND (reference sequence). This CDR3 contains 15 residues. V was clipped by 9 bases and J by 6 bases, with 21 bases between them. The CDR3 coding sequence is TGTGCCAGCTCCGAAGGAGGGGGGGCAGGTCAGCCCCAGCATTTT. This translates into CASSEGGGAGQPQHF. The entire variable domain, with the rest obtained from reference TRBV19 and TRBJ1-5, is as follows: DGGITQSPKYLFRKEGQNVTLSCEQNLNHDAMYWYRQDPGQGLRLIYYSQIVNDFQKGDIAEGYSVSREKKESFPLTVTSAQKNPTAFYLCASSEGGGAGQPQHFGDGTRLSIL.

This sequence joins TRBV27 and TRBJ1-4, with 8 bases fitting TRBD1. J was trimmed by 3 bases and V by 1 base; bases with no gene match: 4. The CDR3 has 16 residues. CDR1 and CDR2 (germline): MNHEY, SMNVEV (reference sequence). The CDR3 is CASSLYSGQANEKLFF. The CDR3 region has the DNA TGTGCCAGCAGTTTATATTCGGGACAGGCTAATGAAAAACTGTTTTTT.

The chain joins TRBV7-9 to TRBJ2-7; D not certain. Trimming stripped 5 bases from V and 0 bases from J, with 14 bases between. CDR1 is SEHNR, CDR2 FQNEAQ, per germline (reference sequence). This CDR3 comprises 15 residues. The CDR3 reads CASSPPARYSYEQYF. DNA of the CDR3: TGTGCCAGCAGCCCTCCGGCGCGTTACTCCTACGAGCAGTACTTC.

The chain couples TRBV5-1 to TRBJ1-1, with 10 bases that match TRBD1. The CDR3 covers 17 residues. Germline V gene data show CDR1 as SGHRS and CDR2 as YFSETQ. The V segment lost 4 bases and the J segment 1 base; nucleotides outside the gene matches: 10. CDR3 in amino acids: CASSHRDRGGRNTEAFF. The CDR3 nucleotides read TGCGCCAGCAGCCACCGGGACAGGGGCGGGCGGAACACTGAAGCTTTCTTT.

Turning to this clone: One base separates it from a far larger clone, so it is likely a read error. J is TRBJ2-1 and V is TRBV5-5, with 7 bases aligning to TRBD2. This CDR3 contains 16 residues. Germline CDR1 reads SGHKS; CDR2 reads YYEKEE (reference sequence). Losses at the gene ends were 4 bases for V and 0 bases for J; bases not matched to a gene: 7. The CDR3 region is CASSGGTTPSYNEQFF. The CDR3 DNA follows: TGTGCCAGCAGCGGGGGGACTACACCCTCCTACAATGAGCAGTTCTTC.

This clone was counted only a few times. V is TRBV18 and J is TRBJ2-5; D gene unclear. Trimming took 0 bases from V and 5 from J, leaving 16 bases between them. The CDR3 contains 16 residues. The germline gives CDR1 KGHSH, CDR2 LQKENI. CDR3 nucleotides: TGTGCCAGCTCACCACCGATCCTATACAGTGACGAGACCCAGTACTTC. This translates into CASSPPILYSDETQYF.

There are a few counts of this clone. The rearrangement uses TRBV14 and TRBJ1-2, with TRBD1 as a possible D gene (5 bases). Trimming took off 2 bases at V and 8 bases at J, with 15 bases between the two ends. This CDR3 has 14 residues. Germline loops: CDR1 SGHDN, CDR2 FVKESK. In DNA, the CDR3 is TGTGCCAGCAGCCAACTGACAGTCTCCGACGGCTACACCTTC. This codes for CASSQLTVSDGYTF.

Only a few counts were recorded for this clone. This sequence joins TRBV6-1 and TRBJ1-5; D is undetermined. Looked up from germline, CDR1 is MNHNS and CDR2 is SASEGT. This CDR3 comprises 14 residues. The ends were cut back, 4 bases at V and 7 bases at J, with 14 bases in the middle. The chain's CDR3 is CASSADFQGQPQHF. The CDR3 DNA sequence: TGTGCCAGCAGTGCCGACTTTCAAGGCCAGCCCCAGCATTTT.

This chain connects TRBV27 to TRBJ1-5; unclear D gene. CDR3 length equals 15 residues. The V end lost 3 bases, the J end lost 2 bases, and 11 bases lay between the germline ends. CDR1 is MNHEY and CDR2 is SMNVEV in the germline V gene (reference sequence). This CDR3 is CASSLRKIGNQPQHF. In DNA, the CDR3 is TGTGCCAGCAGTTTGAGGAAGATAGGCAATCAGCCCCAGCATTTT.

This chain uses TRBV5-6 with TRBJ2-1; 13 nucleotides line up with TRBD2. The V and J ends lost 1 base and 7 bases, in that order; junction bases with no gene match: 8. The CDR3 has 17 amino acids. Germline assignment: CDR1 SGHDT and CDR2 YYEEEE. For the CDR3, the DNA is TGTGCCAGCAGCTTGAGAACTAGCGGGAGGGCCAGGAATGAGCAGTTCTTC. Its protein is CASSLRTSGRARNEQFF.

This clone turned up a few times. The chain uses TRBV19 and TRBJ2-5; 11 bases are shared with TRBD2. Germline values: CDR1 LNHDA, CDR2 SQIVND (reference sequence). The CDR3 runs to 16 residues. The J segment lost 4 bases and the V segment lost 3 bases, leaving 7 bases of the junction unmatched. Here the CDR3 DNA reads TGTGCCAGTAGTATTACTAGCGGGAGTGGTGGAGAGACCCAGTACTTC. This translates into CASSITSGSGGETQYF.

The V call is TRBV9, the J call TRBJ2-3; D gene ambiguous. The CDR3 covers 13 residues. Between the trimmed V and J ends, which lost 0 bases and 3 bases, there was a span of 5 bases. The germline CDR1 and CDR2 sequences are SGDLS and YYNGEE. This CDR3 is CASSVDNTDTQYF. CDR3 nucleotides: TGTGCCAGCAGCGTAGATAATACAGATACGCAGTATTTT.

The rearrangement joins TRBV9 to TRBJ2-3; 9 bases fit TRBD1. The CDR3 length is 14 residues. Trimming took 4 bases from V and 4 from J; bases not matched to a gene: 4. Germline V CDR1 and CDR2: SGDLS, YYNGEE. The CDR3 region has the DNA TGTGCCAGCAGCTTGAGACAGGGGGCAGATACGCAGTATTTT. Amino acids: CASSLRQGADTQYF.

The CDR3 DNA reads TGTGCCAGCAAAGCGGGTACTACCTACGAGCAGTACTTC. It codes for CASKAGTTYEQYF. The chain employs TRBV7-9 and TRBJ2-7, with D tentatively TRBD2 (6 bases). CDR1 and CDR2 (germline): SEHNR, FQNEAQ (reference sequence). The CDR3 sequence is 13 residues long. V was clipped by 7 bases and J by 2 bases, with 12 bases between them.